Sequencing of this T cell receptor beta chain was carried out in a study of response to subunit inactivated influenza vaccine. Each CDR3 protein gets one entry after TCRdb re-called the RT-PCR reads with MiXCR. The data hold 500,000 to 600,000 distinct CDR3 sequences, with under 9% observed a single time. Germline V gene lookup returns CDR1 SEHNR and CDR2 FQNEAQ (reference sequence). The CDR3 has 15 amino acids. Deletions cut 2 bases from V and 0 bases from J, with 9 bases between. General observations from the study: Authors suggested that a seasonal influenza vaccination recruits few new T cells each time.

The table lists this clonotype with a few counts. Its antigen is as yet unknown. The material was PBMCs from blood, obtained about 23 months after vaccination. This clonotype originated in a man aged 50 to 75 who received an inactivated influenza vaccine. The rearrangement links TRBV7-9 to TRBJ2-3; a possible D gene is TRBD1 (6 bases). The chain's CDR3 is CASSLQGSSTDTQYF. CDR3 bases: TGTGCCAGCAGCTTACAGGGGTCCAGCACAGATACGCAGTATTTT. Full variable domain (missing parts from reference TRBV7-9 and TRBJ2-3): DTGVSQNPRHKITKRGQNVTFRCDPISEHNRLYWYRQTLGQGPEFLTYFQNEAQLEKSRLLSDRFSAERPKGSFSTLEIQRTEQGDSAMYLCASSLQGSSTDTQYFGPGTRLTVL.